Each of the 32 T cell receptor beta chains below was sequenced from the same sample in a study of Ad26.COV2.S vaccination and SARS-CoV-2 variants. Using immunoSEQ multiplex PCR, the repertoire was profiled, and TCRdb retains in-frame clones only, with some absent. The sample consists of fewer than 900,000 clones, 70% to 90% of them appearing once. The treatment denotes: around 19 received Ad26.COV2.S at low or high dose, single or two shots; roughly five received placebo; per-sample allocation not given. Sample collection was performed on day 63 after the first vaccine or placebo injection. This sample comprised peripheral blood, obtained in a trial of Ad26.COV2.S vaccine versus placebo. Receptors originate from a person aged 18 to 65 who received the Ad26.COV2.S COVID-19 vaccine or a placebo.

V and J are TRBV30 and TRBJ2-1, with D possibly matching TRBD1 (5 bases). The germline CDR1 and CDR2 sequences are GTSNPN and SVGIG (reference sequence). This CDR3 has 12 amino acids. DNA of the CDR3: TGTGCTCGGAAATCAGGGTACAATGAGCAGTTCTTC. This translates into CARKSGYNEQFF.

CDR3 nucleotide sequence: TGCAGCGTTGAAGTCTTTCGGGGGTCCGGGAGCTACGAGCAGTACTTC. Encoded protein: CSVEVFRGSGSYEQYF. The chain carries TRBV29-1 and TRBJ2-7; D is possibly TRBD2 (6 bases). This CDR3 has 16 residues. The V gene lost 1 base and the J gene lost 3 bases, with 19 bases spanning the gap. The germline V gene has CDR1 SQVTM and CDR2 ANQGSEA.

The CDR3 DNA sequence: TGCGCCAGCAGCCAAGGACGGCTGAACACTGAAGCTTTCTTT. It encodes CASSQGRLNTEAFF. V and J are TRBV4-1 and TRBJ1-1, with D unclear. The V end lost 1 base, the J end lost 0 bases, and 6 bases lay between the germline ends. The germline V gene encodes CDR1 MGHRA and CDR2 YSYEKL. The CDR3 has 14 residues.

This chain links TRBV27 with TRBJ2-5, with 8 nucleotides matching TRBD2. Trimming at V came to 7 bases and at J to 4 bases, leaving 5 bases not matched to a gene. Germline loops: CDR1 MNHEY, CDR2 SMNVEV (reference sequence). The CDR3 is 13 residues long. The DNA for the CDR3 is TGTGCCAGCACCGGGACTAGTAGAGAGACCCAGTACTTC. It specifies CASTGTSRETQYF.

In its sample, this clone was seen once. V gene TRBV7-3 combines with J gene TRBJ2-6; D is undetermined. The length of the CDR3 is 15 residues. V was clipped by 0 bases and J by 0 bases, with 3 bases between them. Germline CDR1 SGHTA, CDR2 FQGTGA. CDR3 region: CASSLTDSGANVLTF. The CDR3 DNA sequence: TGTGCCAGCAGCTTAACAGACTCTGGGGCCAACGTCCTGACTTTC.

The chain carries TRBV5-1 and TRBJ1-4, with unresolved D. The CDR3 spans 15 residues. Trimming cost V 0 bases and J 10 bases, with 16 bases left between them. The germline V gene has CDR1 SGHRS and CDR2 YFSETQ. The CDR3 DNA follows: TGCGCCAGCAGCTTGGCGACCATAAGTGGCGGAAAACTGTTTTTT. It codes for CASSLATISGGKLFF.

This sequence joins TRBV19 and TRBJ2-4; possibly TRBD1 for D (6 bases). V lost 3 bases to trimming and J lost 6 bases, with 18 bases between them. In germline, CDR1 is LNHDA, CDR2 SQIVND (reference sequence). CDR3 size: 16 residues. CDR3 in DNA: TGTGCCAGTAGTATGCCTTTGATGGGGACAAGAAACATTCAGTACTTC. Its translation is CASSMPLMGTRNIQYF.

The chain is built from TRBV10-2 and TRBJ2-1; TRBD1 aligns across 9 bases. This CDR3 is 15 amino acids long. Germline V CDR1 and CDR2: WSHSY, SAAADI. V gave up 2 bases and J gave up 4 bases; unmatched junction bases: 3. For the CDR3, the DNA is TGCGCCAGCAGTGAGGGGACAGGGTGGTACAATGAGCAGTTCTTC. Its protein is CASSEGTGWYNEQFF.

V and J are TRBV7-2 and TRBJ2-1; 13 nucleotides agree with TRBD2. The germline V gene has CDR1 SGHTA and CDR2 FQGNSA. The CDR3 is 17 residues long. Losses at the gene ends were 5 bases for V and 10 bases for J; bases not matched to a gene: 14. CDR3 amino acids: CASSPPGGGTSGKEQFF. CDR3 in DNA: TGTGCCAGCAGCCCCCCCGGGGGGGGGACTAGCGGGAAGGAGCAGTTCTTC. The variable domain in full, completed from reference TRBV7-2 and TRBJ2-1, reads GAGVSQSPSNKVTEKGKDVELRCDPISGHTALYWYRQSLGQGLEFLIYFQGNSAPDKSGLPSDRFSAERTGGSVSTLTIQRTQQEDSAVYLCASSPPGGGTSGKEQFFGPGTRLTVL.

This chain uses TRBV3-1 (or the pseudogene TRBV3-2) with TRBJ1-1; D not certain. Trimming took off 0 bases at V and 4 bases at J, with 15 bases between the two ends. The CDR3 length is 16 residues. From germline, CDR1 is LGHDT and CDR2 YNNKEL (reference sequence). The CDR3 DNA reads TGTGCCAGCAGCCAAGAGCGGATGGTACTCGGCACTGAAGCTTTCTTT. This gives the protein CASSQERMVLGTEAFF.

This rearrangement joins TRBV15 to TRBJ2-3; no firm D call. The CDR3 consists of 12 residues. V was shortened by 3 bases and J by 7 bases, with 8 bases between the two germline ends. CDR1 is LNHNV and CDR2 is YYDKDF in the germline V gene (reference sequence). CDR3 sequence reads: CATSSGEHTQYF. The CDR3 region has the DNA TGTGCCACCAGCAGTGGAGAGCATACGCAGTATTTT.

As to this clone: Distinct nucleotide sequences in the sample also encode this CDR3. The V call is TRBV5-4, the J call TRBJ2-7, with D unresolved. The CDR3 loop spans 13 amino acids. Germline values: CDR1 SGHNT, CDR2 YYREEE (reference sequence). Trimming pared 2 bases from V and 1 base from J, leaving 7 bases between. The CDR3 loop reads CASSLGSSYEQYF. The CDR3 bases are TGTGCCAGCAGCTTAGGCAGTTCCTACGAGCAGTACTTC.

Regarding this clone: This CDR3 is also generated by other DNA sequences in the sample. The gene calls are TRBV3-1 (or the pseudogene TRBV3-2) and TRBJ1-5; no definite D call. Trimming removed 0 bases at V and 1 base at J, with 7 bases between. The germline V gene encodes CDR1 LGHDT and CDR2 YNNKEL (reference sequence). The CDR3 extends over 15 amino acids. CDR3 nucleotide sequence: TGTGCCAGCAGCCAAGATACTCTGAGCAATCAGCCCCAGCATTTT. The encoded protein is CASSQDTLSNQPQHF.

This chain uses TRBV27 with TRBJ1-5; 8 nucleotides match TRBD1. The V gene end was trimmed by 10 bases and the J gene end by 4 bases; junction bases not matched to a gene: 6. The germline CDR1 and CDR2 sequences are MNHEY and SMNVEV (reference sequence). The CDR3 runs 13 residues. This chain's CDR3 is CATSGGRNQPQHF. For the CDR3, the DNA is TGTGCCACCTCAGGGGGCAGGAATCAGCCCCAGCATTTT.

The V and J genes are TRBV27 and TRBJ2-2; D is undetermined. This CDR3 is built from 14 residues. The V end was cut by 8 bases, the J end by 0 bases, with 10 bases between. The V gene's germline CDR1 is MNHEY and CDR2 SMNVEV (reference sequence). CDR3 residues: CASSRTPNTGELFF. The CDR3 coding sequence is TGTGCCAGCTCCCGGACCCCGAACACCGGGGAGCTGTTTTTT.

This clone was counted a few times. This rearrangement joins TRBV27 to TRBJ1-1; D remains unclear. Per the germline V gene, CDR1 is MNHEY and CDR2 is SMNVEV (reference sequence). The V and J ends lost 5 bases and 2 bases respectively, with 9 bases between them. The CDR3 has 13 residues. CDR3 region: CASSPRGNTEAFF. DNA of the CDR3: TGTGCCAGCAGTCCACGGGGAAACACTGAAGCTTTCTTT.

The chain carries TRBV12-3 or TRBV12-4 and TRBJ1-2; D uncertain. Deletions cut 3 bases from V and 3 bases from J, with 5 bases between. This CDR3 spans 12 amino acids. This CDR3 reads CASSFSDYGYTF. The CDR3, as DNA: TGTGCCAGCAGTTTCAGTGACTATGGCTACACCTTC.

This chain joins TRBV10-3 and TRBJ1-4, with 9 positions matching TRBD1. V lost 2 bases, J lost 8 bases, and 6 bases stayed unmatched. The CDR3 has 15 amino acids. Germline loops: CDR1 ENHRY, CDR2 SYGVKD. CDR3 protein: CAISETDRGNEKLFF. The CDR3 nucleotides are TGTGCCATCAGTGAGACTGACAGGGGGAACGAAAAACTGTTTTTT.

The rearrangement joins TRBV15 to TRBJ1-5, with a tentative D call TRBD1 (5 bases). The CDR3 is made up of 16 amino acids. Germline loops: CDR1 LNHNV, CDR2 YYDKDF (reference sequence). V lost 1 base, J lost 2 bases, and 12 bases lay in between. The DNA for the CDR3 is TGTGCCACCAGCAGAGCCGGGACCGCAGGCAATCAGCCCCAGCATTTT. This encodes CATSRAGTAGNQPQHF.

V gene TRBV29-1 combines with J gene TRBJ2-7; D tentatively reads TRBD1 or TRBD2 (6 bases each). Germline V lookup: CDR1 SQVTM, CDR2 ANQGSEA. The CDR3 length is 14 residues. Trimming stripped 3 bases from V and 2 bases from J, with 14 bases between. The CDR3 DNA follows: TGCAGCGTTGACCGGGGGCCTGATCCCTACGAGCAGTACTTC. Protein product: CSVDRGPDPYEQYF.

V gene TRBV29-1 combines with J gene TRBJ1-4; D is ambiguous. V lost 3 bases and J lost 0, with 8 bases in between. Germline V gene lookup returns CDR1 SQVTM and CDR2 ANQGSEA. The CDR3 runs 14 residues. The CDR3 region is CSVEEPATNEKLFF. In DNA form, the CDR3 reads TGCAGCGTTGAGGAGCCCGCAACTAATGAAAAACTGTTTTTT.

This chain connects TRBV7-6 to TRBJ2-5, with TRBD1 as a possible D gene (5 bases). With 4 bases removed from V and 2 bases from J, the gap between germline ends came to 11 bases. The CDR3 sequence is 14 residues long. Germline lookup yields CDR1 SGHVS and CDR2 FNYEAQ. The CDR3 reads CASSSDIFQETQYF. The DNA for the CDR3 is TGTGCCAGCAGCTCGGACATTTTTCAAGAGACCCAGTACTTC.

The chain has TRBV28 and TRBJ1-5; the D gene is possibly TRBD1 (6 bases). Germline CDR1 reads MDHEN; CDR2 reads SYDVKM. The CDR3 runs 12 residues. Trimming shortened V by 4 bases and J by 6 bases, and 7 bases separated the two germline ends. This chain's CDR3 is CASSWGLQPQHF. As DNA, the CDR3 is TGTGCCAGCAGTTGGGGGCTTCAGCCCCAGCATTTT.

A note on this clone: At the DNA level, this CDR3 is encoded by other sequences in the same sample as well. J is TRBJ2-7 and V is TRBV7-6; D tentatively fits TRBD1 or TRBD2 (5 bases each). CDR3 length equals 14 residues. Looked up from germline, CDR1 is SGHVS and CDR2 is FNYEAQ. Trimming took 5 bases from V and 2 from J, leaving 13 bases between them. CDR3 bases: TGTGCCAGCAGCCCTCCAGGGACCCCCTACGAGCAGTACTTC. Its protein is CASSPPGTPYEQYF.

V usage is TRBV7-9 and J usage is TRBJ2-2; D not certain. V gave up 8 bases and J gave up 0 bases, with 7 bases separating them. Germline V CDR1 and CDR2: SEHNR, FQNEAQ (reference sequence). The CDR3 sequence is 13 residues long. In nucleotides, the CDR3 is TGTGCCAGCCAGCGACCGAACACCGGGGAGCTGTTTTTT. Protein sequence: CASQRPNTGELFF.

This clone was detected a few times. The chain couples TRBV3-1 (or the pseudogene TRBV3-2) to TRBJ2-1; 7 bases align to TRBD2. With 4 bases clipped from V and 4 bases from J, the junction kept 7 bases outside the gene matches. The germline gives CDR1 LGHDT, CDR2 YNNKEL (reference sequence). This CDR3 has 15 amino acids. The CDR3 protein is CASSPPGLRYNEQFF. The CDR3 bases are TGTGCCAGCAGCCCCCCGGGACTACGATACAATGAGCAGTTCTTC.

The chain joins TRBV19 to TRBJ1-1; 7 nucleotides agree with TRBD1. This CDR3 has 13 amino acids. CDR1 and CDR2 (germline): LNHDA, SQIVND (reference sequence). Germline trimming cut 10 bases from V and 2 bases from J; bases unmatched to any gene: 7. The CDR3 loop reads CATKGAGNTEAFF. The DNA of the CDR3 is TGTGCCACTAAGGGGGCGGGAAACACTGAAGCTTTCTTT.

For the CDR3, the DNA is TGTGCCAGCAGTTCCCACAGCTCAACTAATGAAAAACTGTTTTTT. Its translation is CASSSHSSTNEKLFF. V usage is TRBV6-5 and J usage is TRBJ1-4; no clear D. The CDR3 is 15 amino acids. The germline gives CDR1 MNHEY, CDR2 SVGAGI. Between the trimmed V and J ends, which lost 4 bases and 0 bases, there was a span of 9 bases.

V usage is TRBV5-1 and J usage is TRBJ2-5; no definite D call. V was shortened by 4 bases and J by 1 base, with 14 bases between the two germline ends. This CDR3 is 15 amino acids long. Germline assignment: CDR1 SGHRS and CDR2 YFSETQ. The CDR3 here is CASSPQVGTQETQYF. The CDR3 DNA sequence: TGCGCCAGCAGCCCCCAAGTCGGTACCCAAGAGACCCAGTACTTC.

CDR3 DNA sequence: TGCGCCAGCAGCCAAGATATGTGGGGCGCCGGGGAGCTGTTTTTT. It translates to CASSQDMWGAGELFF. The V call is TRBV4-1, the J call TRBJ2-2, with D possibly being TRBD1 (5 bases). The length of the CDR3 is 15 residues. The V gene lost 0 bases and the J gene lost 6 bases, with 11 bases spanning the gap. Germline V gene sequence: CDR1 MGHRA, CDR2 YSYEKL.

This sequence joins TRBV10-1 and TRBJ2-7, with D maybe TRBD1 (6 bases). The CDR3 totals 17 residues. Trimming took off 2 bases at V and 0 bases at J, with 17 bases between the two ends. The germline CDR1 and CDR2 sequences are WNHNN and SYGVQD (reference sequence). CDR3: CASSESRYRETSYEQYF. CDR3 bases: TGCGCCAGCAGTGAGAGTCGATACAGGGAAACCTCCTACGAGCAGTACTTC.

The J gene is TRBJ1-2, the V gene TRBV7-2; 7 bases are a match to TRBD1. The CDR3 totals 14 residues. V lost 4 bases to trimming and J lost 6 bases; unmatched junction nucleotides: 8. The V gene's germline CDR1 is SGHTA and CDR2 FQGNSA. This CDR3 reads CASSSRTGRDGYTF. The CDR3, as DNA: TGTGCCAGCAGCTCTCGGACAGGAAGGGATGGCTACACCTTC.